The rows below give T cell receptor beta chains drawn from one sample of a study of blood T cell repertoires in COVID-19. Clones were sequenced by immunoSEQ multiplex PCR, and TCRdb holds only the in-frame ones, with some missing. The sample carries 75,000 to 100,000 clones, about 80% recorded once. What was sequenced was peripheral blood. The receptor set was obtained from a man aged 70 or older with acute or convalescent COVID-19. CDR3s include the opening cysteine and the closing phenylalanine or tryptophan. A D gene is named only where the DNA matches it firmly. Expanded clones get a size class; other rows say once, few or many, or leave the size out.

abundance: .
d_gene: TRBD2
j_gene: TRBJ2-1
v_gene: TRBV9
CDR3aa: CASSPPGLSEQFF
CDR3nt: TGTGCCAGCAGCCCGCCGGGACTATCTGAGCAGTTCTTC

abundance: few
d_gene: TRBD2
j_gene: TRBJ2-4
v_gene: TRBV19
CDR3aa: CASSSRLAGGPGGSVNIQYF
CDR3nt: TGTGCCAGTAGTAGCCGACTAGCGGGAGGGCCGGGCGGGAGTGTAAACATTCAGTACTTC

abundance: .
d_gene: .
j_gene: TRBJ1-6
v_gene: TRBV18
CDR3aa: CASSPPGAYNSPLHF
CDR3nt: TGTGCCAGCTCACCACCGGGGGCGTATAATTCACCCCTCCACTTT

abundance: .
d_gene: .
j_gene: TRBJ1-5
v_gene: TRBV7-2
CDR3aa: CASSPQALSNQPQHF
CDR3nt: TGTGCCAGCAGCCCACAGGCCCTTAGCAATCAGCCCCAGCATTTT

abundance: .
d_gene: .
j_gene: TRBJ2-5
v_gene: TRBV13
CDR3aa: CASEARTGETQYF
CDR3nt: TGTGCCAGCGAGGCGAGAACAGGGGAGACCCAGTACTTC

abundance: .
d_gene: TRBD1
j_gene: TRBJ1-6
v_gene: TRBV5-1
CDR3aa: CASTMGQGINSPLHF
CDR3nt: TGCGCCAGCACCATGGGACAGGGGATTAATTCACCCCTCCACTTT

abundance: .
d_gene: .
j_gene: TRBJ1-6
v_gene: TRBV18
CDR3aa: CASSPSTAIGSPLHF
CDR3nt: TGTGCCAGCTCACCATCGACAGCGATCGGTTCACCCCTCCACTTT

abundance: .
d_gene: TRBD1
j_gene: TRBJ1-2
v_gene: TRBV28
CDR3aa: CASSKGGASNYGYTF
CDR3nt: TGTGCCAGCAGTAAAGGGGGCGCGTCGAACTATGGCTACACCTTC

abundance: .
d_gene: .
j_gene: TRBJ2-2
v_gene: TRBV5-1
CDR3aa: CASSLVLARAGELFF
CDR3nt: TGCGCCAGCAGCTTGGTACTAGCTCGGGCCGGGGAGCTGTTTTTT

abundance: .
d_gene: .
j_gene: TRBJ2-2
v_gene: TRBV19
CDR3aa: CASSQNTGELFF
CDR3nt: TGTGCCAGTAGTCAGAACACCGGGGAGCTGTTTTTT

abundance: few
d_gene: TRBD1
j_gene: TRBJ2-5
v_gene: TRBV6-5
CDR3aa: CASSYSDRGRETQYF
CDR3nt: TGTGCCAGCAGTTACTCGGACAGGGGGCGAGAGACCCAGTACTTC

abundance: .
d_gene: .
j_gene: TRBJ1-1
v_gene: TRBV28
CDR3aa: CASSRPPGIMNTEAFF
CDR3nt: TGTGCCAGCAGCCGCCCCCCAGGGATCATGAACACTGAAGCTTTCTTT

abundance: .
d_gene: .
j_gene: TRBJ2-6
v_gene: TRBV6-2/TRBV6-3
CDR3aa: CASSVLSGANVLTF
CDR3nt: TGTGCCAGCAGCGTACTCTCTGGGGCCAACGTCCTGACTTTC

abundance: .
d_gene: TRBD2
j_gene: TRBJ2-3
v_gene: TRBV7-6
CDR3aa: CASSILSGRSADTQYF
CDR3nt: TGTGCCAGCAGCATCTTAAGCGGGAGAAGCGCAGATACGCAGTATTTT

abundance: few
d_gene: .
j_gene: TRBJ1-1
v_gene: TRBV19
CDR3aa: CASTRDSPSGAFF
CDR3nt: TGTGCCAGTACCCGGGACTCCCCATCGGGCGCTTTCTTT

abundance: .
d_gene: TRBD1
j_gene: TRBJ2-7
v_gene: TRBV9
CDR3aa: CASSPRQGSSYEQYF
CDR3nt: TGTGCCAGCAGCCCCCGACAGGGATCCTCCTACGAGCAGTACTTC

abundance: .
d_gene: TRBD2
j_gene: TRBJ2-3
v_gene: TRBV3-1/TRBV3-2
CDR3aa: CASSQGGWGLAGLTQYF
CDR3nt: TGTGCCAGCAGCCAAGGAGGCTGGGGACTAGCGGGACTTACGCAGTATTTT

abundance: .
d_gene: .
j_gene: TRBJ2-7
v_gene: TRBV9
CDR3aa: CASSLKEGGSSYEQYF
CDR3nt: TGTGCCAGCAGCTTAAAGGAGGGAGGAAGCTCCTACGAGCAGTACTTC

abundance: .
d_gene: .
j_gene: TRBJ1-3
v_gene: TRBV5-4
CDR3aa: CASSQTTGQGNTIYF
CDR3nt: TGTGCCAGCAGCCAAACGACGGGTCAAGGAAACACCATATATTTT

abundance: .
d_gene: TRBD2
j_gene: TRBJ2-3
v_gene: TRBV6-2/TRBV6-3
CDR3aa: CASSYGRADTQYF
CDR3nt: TGTGCCAGCAGTTACGGGAGGGCAGATACGCAGTATTTT

abundance: .
d_gene: TRBD2
j_gene: TRBJ2-7
v_gene: TRBV5-1
CDR3aa: CASSKGLAGREGEQYF
CDR3nt: TGCGCCAGCAGCAAGGGACTAGCGGGAAGGGAGGGCGAGCAGTACTTC

abundance: once
d_gene: TRBD1
j_gene: TRBJ2-2
v_gene: TRBV2
CDR3aa: CASAKQGHTGELFF
CDR3nt: TGTGCCAGCGCAAAACAGGGGCACACCGGGGAGCTGTTTTTT

abundance: .
d_gene: .
j_gene: TRBJ1-5
v_gene: TRBV30
CDR3aa: CAWSSRGKQRNQPQHF
CDR3nt: TGTGCCTGGAGTTCCCGGGGGAAGCAGAGAAATCAGCCCCAGCATTTT

abundance: .
d_gene: .
j_gene: TRBJ2-6
v_gene: TRBV11-2
CDR3aa: CASSLSVSPIGDQANVLTF
CDR3nt: TGTGCCAGCAGCTTATCGGTATCACCCATCGGGGATCAGGCCAACGTCCTGACTTTC

abundance: .
d_gene: .
j_gene: TRBJ2-1
v_gene: TRBV28
CDR3aa: CASSPGPQGPGFF
CDR3nt: TGTGCCAGCAGTCCGGGACCACAGGGCCCGGGGTTCTTC

abundance: few
d_gene: TRBD1
j_gene: TRBJ1-2
v_gene: TRBV27
CDR3aa: CASSPGQGGGYTF
CDR3nt: TGTGCCAGCAGCCCTGGACAGGGCGGAGGCTACACCTTC

abundance: .
d_gene: TRBD1
j_gene: TRBJ2-1
v_gene: TRBV5-1
CDR3aa: CASSFAGGRRPGANEQFF
CDR3nt: TGCGCCAGCAGCTTCGCAGGGGGCAGGCGGCCCGGAGCGAATGAGCAGTTCTTC

abundance: .
d_gene: TRBD2
j_gene: TRBJ2-5
v_gene: TRBV7-8
CDR3aa: CASSPQTSVAGETQYF
CDR3nt: TGTGCCAGCAGCCCCCAGACTAGCGTTGCGGGAGAGACCCAGTACTTC

abundance: .
d_gene: TRBD2
j_gene: TRBJ2-1
v_gene: TRBV29-1
CDR3aa: CSVDRTSGDLNEQFF
CDR3nt: TGCAGCGTTGATCGGACTAGCGGGGACTTGAATGAGCAGTTCTTC

abundance: .
d_gene: .
j_gene: TRBJ2-5
v_gene: TRBV19
CDR3aa: CASRGGEGWETQYF
CDR3nt: TGTGCCAGTCGCGGCGGTGAGGGTTGGGAGACCCAGTACTTC

abundance: few
d_gene: TRBD2
j_gene: TRBJ2-7
v_gene: TRBV5-4
CDR3aa: CASSDPRGTSGYEQYF
CDR3nt: TGTGCCAGCAGCGACCCGAGGGGGACTAGCGGCTACGAGCAGTACTTC

abundance: .
d_gene: .
j_gene: TRBJ1-4
v_gene: TRBV19
CDR3aa: CASSIGGRSEKLFF
CDR3nt: TGTGCCAGTAGTATTGGGGGCAGGTCCGAAAAACTGTTTTTT

abundance: .
d_gene: .
j_gene: TRBJ1-1
v_gene: TRBV6-5
CDR3aa: CASSPSGHLSTEAFF
CDR3nt: TGTGCCAGCAGTCCCAGCGGGCACCTGAGCACTGAAGCTTTCTTT

abundance: few
d_gene: .
j_gene: TRBJ2-3
v_gene: TRBV10-1
CDR3aa: CASSEGQTYPSTDTQYF
CDR3nt: TGCGCCAGCAGTGAAGGACAGACCTACCCCAGCACAGATACGCAGTATTTT

abundance: few
d_gene: TRBD2
j_gene: TRBJ2-7
v_gene: TRBV10-1
CDR3aa: CASVRLAGVYEQYF
CDR3nt: TGCGCCAGCGTGCGTCTAGCGGGAGTTTACGAGCAGTACTTC

abundance: .
d_gene: .
j_gene: TRBJ1-2
v_gene: TRBV21-1
CDR3aa: CASSKGATF
CDR3nt: TGTGCCAGCAGCAAAGGGGCAACCTTC

abundance: .
d_gene: .
j_gene: TRBJ1-2
v_gene: TRBV24-1
CDR3aa: CATNGGNYGYTF
CDR3nt: TGTGCCACCAACGGAGGTAACTATGGCTACACCTTC

abundance: .
d_gene: TRBD1
j_gene: TRBJ1-5
v_gene: TRBV3-1/TRBV3-2
CDR3aa: CASSLGQGNQPQHF
CDR3nt: TGTGCCAGCAGCCTCGGACAGGGCAATCAGCCCCAGCATTTT

abundance: .
d_gene: .
j_gene: TRBJ1-1
v_gene: TRBV7-8
CDR3aa: CAGSTRDGVGNTEAFF
CDR3nt: TGTGCCGGCAGCACCCGCGACGGGGTGGGGAACACTGAAGCTTTCTTT

abundance: few
d_gene: .
j_gene: TRBJ1-1
v_gene: TRBV23-1
CDR3aa: CASSFTRGRTTEAFF
CDR3nt: TGCGCCAGCAGTTTCACGCGGGGGCGGACCACTGAAGCTTTCTTT

abundance: few
d_gene: TRBD2
j_gene: TRBJ2-1
v_gene: TRBV5-4
CDR3aa: CASSLHSGKGNEQFF
CDR3nt: TGTGCCAGCAGCCTTCATAGCGGGAAAGGCAATGAGCAGTTCTTC

abundance: .
d_gene: TRBD1
j_gene: TRBJ1-6
v_gene: TRBV5-1
CDR3aa: CASSRRTGTSQDNSPLHF
CDR3nt: TGCGCCAGCAGCCGCCGGACAGGGACAAGTCAGGATAATTCACCCCTCCACTTT

abundance: many
d_gene: TRBD1
j_gene: TRBJ1-6
v_gene: TRBV2
CDR3aa: CASSVTGKDSPLHF
CDR3nt: TGTGCCAGCAGTGTGACAGGGAAGGATTCACCCCTCCACTTT

abundance: .
d_gene: .
j_gene: TRBJ2-7
v_gene: TRBV4-2
CDR3aa: CASSRGRYGTNSYEQYF
CDR3nt: TGTGCCAGCAGCCGGGGAAGATATGGGACAAACTCCTACGAGCAGTACTTC

abundance: .
d_gene: TRBD1
j_gene: TRBJ1-1
v_gene: TRBV28
CDR3aa: CASSSGWDRGFEAFF
CDR3nt: TGTGCCAGCAGTTCCGGATGGGACAGGGGGTTTGAAGCTTTCTTT

abundance: .
d_gene: TRBD2
j_gene: TRBJ2-1
v_gene: TRBV3-1/TRBV3-2
CDR3aa: CASSQESSGSFEQFF
CDR3nt: TGTGCCAGCAGCCAAGAATCTAGCGGGAGTTTTGAGCAGTTCTTC

abundance: few
d_gene: TRBD1
j_gene: TRBJ1-4
v_gene: TRBV29-1
CDR3aa: CSVDRGQGNEKLFF
CDR3nt: TGCAGCGTTGATCGTGGACAGGGGAATGAAAAACTGTTTTTT

abundance: .
d_gene: TRBD1
j_gene: TRBJ1-5
v_gene: TRBV19
CDR3aa: CASSERDRWNQPQHF
CDR3nt: TGTGCCAGTAGTGAGCGGGACAGGTGGAATCAGCCCCAGCATTTT